One TCR beta chain is described in this entry. Its binding antigen is unknown. Sequences SQVTM (CDR1) and ANQGSEA (CDR2) are obtained from the germline V gene. The CDR3, cysteine through phenylalanine, is 15 amino acids long. The DNA sequence is not available. Each CD8+ T cell subset was flow-sorted in triplicate, and approximately 280,000 cells per subset were placed directly into RLT lysis buffer. To exclude memory contaminants, naive CD8+ T cells were stringently defined as CD45RO-CCR7+CD27+CD95-. Peripheral blood mononuclear cells were isolated from buffy coats using standard density gradient centrifugation. Naive CXCR3-negative and CXCR3-positive CD8+ T cells were flow-sorted on a FACSAria III. Total RNA was extracted from sorted cells using an RNeasy Mini Kit. TCRdb shows the sequencer as NextSeq 550. The Human TCR Profiling Kit (MiLaboratory) was used to prepare UMI-labeled 5' RACE TRB cDNA libraries. The full amount of extracted RNA was used for cDNA synthesis, and the full amount of resulting cDNA was used for PCR amplification. Libraries were prepared in parallel using an identical number of PCR cycles. As for the authors' bioinformatics: With a minimum of two reads required per UMI, MIGEC and MiXCR pulled out about 54,000 +/- 9,700 unique UMI-labeled TRB cDNA molecules from each library. On average, about 40,000 +/- 10,000 functional in-frame TRB CDR3 nucleotide clonotypes lacking stop codons were found per library. After downsampling to 5000 UMI-labeled TRB molecules per sample, diversity metrics, including normalized Shannon-Wiener and Chao1, were computed in VDJtools. VDJtools computed clonotype-size-weighted physicochemical properties of the central five CDR3 residues: interaction energy, strength, volume and Kidera factor 4. After TCRdb reprocessed the reads, each CDR3 protein sequence was kept as one row, without DNA. The V and J calls were not made by the authors but by TCRdb's processing. This sample's listing comprises 150,000 or so distinct CDR3 sequences. The top ten hold approximately 0.46% of the sample.

The data belong to a study of CXCR3-negative and CXCR3-positive naive CD8 T cells (dated by TCRdb to the late 2010s). Background on the whole study: In total, about 135 million TRB reads were obtained, which works out to roughly 1.5 +/- 0.3 million reads per library. The diversity and physicochemical repertoire analyses included more than nine donors pooled from two independent experiments. Naive subsets from roughly 5 donors and memory cells from 3 donors were included in the TRBV-TRBJ cluster analysis.

Summary of the overall study and its limitations: Because surface CD5, which is linked to self-reactivity in mice, was comparable between the naive subsets, TCR interaction strength was also inferred from the physicochemical properties of TRB CDR3s. Both naive subsets had comparably high repertoire diversity, while memory CD8+ T cells had much lower repertoire diversity. Compared with CXCR3-negative naive cells, CXCR3-positive naive cells had TRB CDR3s with higher hydrophobicity (lower Kidera factor 4), lower energy, and higher strength and volume indices. CXCR3 expression partially decreased after cryopreservation, so most assays used freshly isolated PBMCs. TRBV-TRBJ usage was similar between naive CXCR3-negative and CXCR3-positive cells from the same donor, while memory cells showed distinct patterns.

This chain joins TRBV29-1 to TRBJ2-7. Sequenced input: naive CXCR3+ CD8+ T cells from blood. This specimen's cell subset or site label, interpreted: CD45RO-CCR7+CD27+CD95- naive CD8+ T cells expressing CXCR3 (TNR3+). This sequence originates from a human donor in good health. Some clones in this sample may be carry-over from other donors' samples. For the CDR3, the sequence is CSVEVLEQETYEQYF.